This T cell receptor beta chain was sequenced in a study of cytomegalovirus exposure and HLA in healthy donors. Overall study findings and caveats: The tendency of first-cohort TCR clusters to co-occur in the 100 to 150 validation repertoires was identified by a subsequent analysis.

With regard to this clone: Its antigen remains unidentified.

The V end lost 10 bases, the J end lost 1 base, and 10 bases lay between the germline ends. The CDR3 has 12 residues. Looked up from germline, CDR1 is WSHSY and CDR2 is SAAADI. The study drew the donors from its 120-subject validation cohort, separate from the approximately 700-subject first cohort. Sequencing used immunoSEQ multiplex PCR; TCRdb keeps in-frame clones, though not all of them. The sample consists of 100,000 to 150,000 clones, about nine tenths of them appearing once. The gene calls are TRBV10-2 and TRBJ1-1; D possibly corresponds to TRBD1 (5 bases). The sequenced sample consisted of PBMCs. This TCR was sampled from a woman younger than 35 in good health and CMV-seronegative. The CDR3 DNA reads as TGCGCCACCTACGACAGGAACACTGAAGCTTTCTTT. The encoded protein is CATYDRNTEAFF.